A single sample gave rise to the 11 T cell receptor beta chains below, sequenced in a study of blood T cell repertoires in COVID-19. Generated by immunoSEQ multiplex PCR, the TCRdb table keeps only in-frame clones and is missing some. The table has 140,000 to 150,000 clones, around 89% seen once. Sequenced: peripheral blood. The receptors come from a man aged 18-30 years with COVID-19, enrolled during active disease.

V gene TRBV2 combines with J gene TRBJ2-5, with a possible D match to TRBD2 (5 bases). Germline loops: CDR1 SNHLY, CDR2 FYNNEI. The V end lost 5 bases, the J end lost 7 bases, and 17 bases lay between the germline ends. CDR3 size: 14 residues. This chain's CDR3 is CASSPTSGWGTQYF. Written as DNA, the CDR3 is TGTGCCAGCAGTCCAACTAGTGGCTGGGGGACCCAGTACTTC. Drawing the rest from reference TRBV2 and TRBJ2-5, the complete variable domain is EPEVTQTPSHQVTQMGQEVILRCVPISNHLYFYWYRQILGQKVEFLVSFYNNEISEKSEIFDDQFSVERPDGSNFTLKIRSTKLEDSAMYFCASSPTSGWGTQYFGPGTRLLVL.

The V gene is TRBV27, the J gene TRBJ2-1; D unresolved. The germline CDR1 and CDR2 sequences are MNHEY and SMNVEV (reference sequence). Deletions cut 5 bases from V and 4 bases from J, with 18 bases between. The CDR3 loop spans 16 amino acids. The CDR3 nucleotides are TGTGCCAGCAGTAATCGTGCTGCGGAAAATTACAATGAGCAGTTCTTC. Protein sequence: CASSNRAAENYNEQFF.

J is TRBJ2-5 and V is TRBV7-8; D perhaps matches TRBD1 (6 bases). Germline CDR1 is SGHVS and CDR2 is FQNEAQ. V lost 4 bases and J lost 6, with 12 bases in between. This CDR3 region has 13 residues. The CDR3 region has the DNA TGTGCCAGCAGCTCCGGGGACATACAGACCCAGTACTTC. Translating gives CASSSGDIQTQYF.

The genes are TRBV6-4 and TRBJ2-1; D possibly corresponds to TRBD2 (6 bases). V lost 2 bases, J lost 4 bases, and 12 bases lay in between. The germline V gene has CDR1 MRHNA and CDR2 SNTAGT. The CDR3 loop spans 15 amino acids. This CDR3 reads CASSDGLARYNEQFF. For the CDR3, the DNA is TGTGCCAGCAGTGACGGGCTAGCGCGTTACAATGAGCAGTTCTTC.

The J gene is TRBJ1-2, the V gene TRBV30; 9 bases match TRBD1. V shed 0 bases, J shed 1 base, and the junction held 6 bases outside the gene matches. The length of the CDR3 is 16 residues. Germline V lookup: CDR1 GTSNPN, CDR2 SVGIG (reference sequence). CDR3 in DNA: TGTGCCTGGAGTGTCTGGGACAGGGTAGATAACTATGGCTACACCTTC. Translating gives CAWSVWDRVDNYGYTF.

The chain carries TRBV18 and TRBJ2-1, with 7 positions matching TRBD2. The CDR3 extends over 18 amino acids. Germline loops: CDR1 KGHSH, CDR2 LQKENI. The trim removed 3 bases at V and 2 bases at J, leaving 13 bases unmatched. The CDR3 reads CASSPPIGREYTYNEQFF. The CDR3 bases are TGTGCCAGCTCACCCCCCATAGGGCGGGAGTATACCTACAATGAGCAGTTCTTC.

In its sample, this clone was seen once. Here the CDR3 reads CATSDFSGDEQYF. As DNA, the CDR3 is TGTGCCACCAGTGATTTTTCCGGAGACGAGCAGTACTTC. The chain links TRBV24-1 to TRBJ2-7; D is undetermined. Trimming took 1 base from V and 5 from J, leaving 8 bases between them. From germline, CDR1 is KGHDR and CDR2 SFDVKD. CDR3 length: 13 residues.

The chain is built from TRBV9 and TRBJ2-7, with 8 bases fitting TRBD2. Germline lookup yields CDR1 SGDLS and CDR2 YYNGEE. The CDR3 extends over 15 amino acids. Trimming removed 3 bases from V and 2 bases from J; junction bases left unmatched: 7. The CDR3 coding sequence is TGTGCCAGCAGCGCCTTCCCGGGACTAGCCTACGAGCAGTACTTC. Residues: CASSAFPGLAYEQYF.

The chain recombines TRBV24-1 with TRBJ1-1; D is perhaps TRBD1 (5 bases). The CDR3 covers 16 residues. Trimming removed 0 bases from V and 1 base from J, with 11 bases in between. Germline V gives CDR1 KGHDR, CDR2 SFDVKD. Here the CDR3 reads CATSDLFRQPNTEAFF. In DNA, the CDR3 is TGTGCCACCAGTGATTTGTTCAGACAGCCGAACACTGAAGCTTTCTTT.

This sequence joins TRBV21-1 and TRBJ2-3; the table gives TRBD2 as D, unverified against the DNA. TRBV21-1 is a documented pseudogene. The CDR3 sequence is 16 residues long. CDR3 nucleotides: TGTGCCAGCAGCTCCTCCTGGGAGGGAGGGGGGTATACGCAGTATTTT. It translates to CASSSSWEGGGYTQYF.

The chain combines TRBV10-2 with TRBJ2-1, with D uncertain. Deletions cut 2 bases from V and 6 bases from J, with 2 bases between. Germline CDR1 and CDR2: WSHSY and SAAADI. The CDR3 has 11 amino acids. This CDR3 reads CASSELNEQFF. CDR3 nucleotide sequence: TGCGCCAGCAGTGAGCTCAATGAGCAGTTCTTC.